What follows is one T cell receptor (beta chain) and its context. The data derive from a study of cytotoxic CD8 clonotypes in ibrutinib-treated CLL. Study overall: After a median 12 months on treatment (6 to 36), response samples were drawn.

Sequencing used immunoSEQ multiplex PCR; TCRdb keeps in-frame clones, though not all of them. Among some 150,000 clones listed, 70% to 85% were seen once. The ends were cut back, 5 bases at V and 2 bases at J, with 9 bases in the middle. The germline V gene encodes CDR1 SGHAT and CDR2 FQNNGV. CDR3 size: 13 residues. The sample was PBMCs, taken after 12 months of ibrutinib treatment. This rearrangement joins TRBV11-2 to TRBJ1-2, with no clear D. The TCR comes from a human donor with chronic lymphocytic leukemia. The CDR3 DNA reads as TGTGCCAGCAGCCGAGACAAAAACTATGGCTACACCTTC. Translating it yields CASSRDKNYGYTF.